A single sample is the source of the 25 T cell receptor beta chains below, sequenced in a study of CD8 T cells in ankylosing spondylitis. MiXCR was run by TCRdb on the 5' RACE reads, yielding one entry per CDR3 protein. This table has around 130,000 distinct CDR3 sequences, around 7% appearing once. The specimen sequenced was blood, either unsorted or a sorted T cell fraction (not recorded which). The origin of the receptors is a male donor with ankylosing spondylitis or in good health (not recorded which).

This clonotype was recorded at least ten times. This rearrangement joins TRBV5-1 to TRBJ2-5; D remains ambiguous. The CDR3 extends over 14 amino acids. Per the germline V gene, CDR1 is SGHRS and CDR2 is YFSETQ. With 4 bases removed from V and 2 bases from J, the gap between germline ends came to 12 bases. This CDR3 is CASSASQSQETQYF. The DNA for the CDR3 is TGCGCCAGCAGCGCCTCCCAGTCACAAGAGACCCAGTACTTC.

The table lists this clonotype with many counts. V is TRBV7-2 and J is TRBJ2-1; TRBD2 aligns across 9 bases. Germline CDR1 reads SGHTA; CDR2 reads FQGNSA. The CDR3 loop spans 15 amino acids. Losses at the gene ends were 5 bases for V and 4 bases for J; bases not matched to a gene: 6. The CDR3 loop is CASSRTSGLYNEQFF. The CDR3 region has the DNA TGTGCCAGCAGCCGAACTAGCGGGCTTTACAATGAGCAGTTCTTC.

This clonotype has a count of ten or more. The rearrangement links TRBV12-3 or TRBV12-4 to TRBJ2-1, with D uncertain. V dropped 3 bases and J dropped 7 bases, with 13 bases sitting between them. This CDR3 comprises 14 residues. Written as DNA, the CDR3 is TGTGCCAGCAGTTTTGAAGGGCCCCTAAATGAGCAGTTCTTC. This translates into CASSFEGPLNEQFF.

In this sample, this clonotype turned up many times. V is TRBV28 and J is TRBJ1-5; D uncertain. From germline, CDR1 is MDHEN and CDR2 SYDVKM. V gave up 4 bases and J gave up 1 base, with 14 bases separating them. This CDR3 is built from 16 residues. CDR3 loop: CASSSRLQRSNQPQHF. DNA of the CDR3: TGTGCCAGCAGTTCCAGGCTTCAACGAAGCAATCAGCCCCAGCATTTT.

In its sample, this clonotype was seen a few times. Written as DNA, the CDR3 is TGTGCCAGCAGCCGCAGGATTCCAGGGTCGAGAGGAAACACCATATATTTT. Its translation is CASSRRIPGSRGNTIYF. This chain uses TRBV3-1 with TRBJ1-3; maybe TRBD1 (5 bases). Deletions cut 4 bases from V and 4 bases from J, with 20 bases between. The CDR3 runs to 17 residues. Per germline, CDR1 LGHDT and CDR2 YNNKEL (reference sequence).

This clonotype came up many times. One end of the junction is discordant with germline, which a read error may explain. This chain's CDR3 is CASSASGTDTQYF. CDR3 DNA: TGTGCTAGCAGCGCTAGCGGTACAGATACGCAGTATTTT. The chain recombines TRBV7-7 with TRBJ2-3; 7 bases fit TRBD2. CDR1 SSHAT and CDR2 FNYEAQ come from the germline V gene (reference sequence). The CDR3 spans 13 residues.

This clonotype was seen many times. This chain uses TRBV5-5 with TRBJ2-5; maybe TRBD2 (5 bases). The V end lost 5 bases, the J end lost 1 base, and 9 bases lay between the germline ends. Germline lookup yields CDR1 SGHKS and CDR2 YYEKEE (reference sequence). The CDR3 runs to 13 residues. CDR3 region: CASSVALQETQYF. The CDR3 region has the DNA TGTGCCAGCAGTGTAGCGCTCCAAGAGACCCAGTACTTC. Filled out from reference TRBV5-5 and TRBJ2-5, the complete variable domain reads DAGVTQSPTHLIKTRGQQVTLRCSPISGHKSVSWYQQVLGQGPQFIFQYYEKEERGRGNFPDRFSARQFPNYSSELNVNALLLGDSALYLCASSVALQETQYFGPGTRLLVL.

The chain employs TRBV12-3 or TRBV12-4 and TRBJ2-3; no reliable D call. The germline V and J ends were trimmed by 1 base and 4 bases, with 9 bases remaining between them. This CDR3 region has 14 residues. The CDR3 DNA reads TGTGCCAGCAGTTTAGGGGGTGGGCCAGATACGCAGTATTTT. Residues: CASSLGGGPDTQYF.

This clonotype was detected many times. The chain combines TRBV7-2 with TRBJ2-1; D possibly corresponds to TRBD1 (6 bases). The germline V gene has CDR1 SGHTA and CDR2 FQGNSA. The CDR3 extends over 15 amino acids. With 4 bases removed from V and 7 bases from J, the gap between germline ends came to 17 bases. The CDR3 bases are TGTGCCAGCAGCTCGGGACAACCTGGAAGGAATGAGCAGTTCTTC. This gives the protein CASSSGQPGRNEQFF. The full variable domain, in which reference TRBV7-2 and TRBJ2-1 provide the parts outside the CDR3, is GAGVSQSPSNKVTEKGKDVELRCDPISGHTALYWYRQSLGQGLEFLIYFQGNSAPDKSGLPSDRFSAERTGGSVSTLTIQRTQQEDSAVYLCASSSGQPGRNEQFFGPGTRLTVL.

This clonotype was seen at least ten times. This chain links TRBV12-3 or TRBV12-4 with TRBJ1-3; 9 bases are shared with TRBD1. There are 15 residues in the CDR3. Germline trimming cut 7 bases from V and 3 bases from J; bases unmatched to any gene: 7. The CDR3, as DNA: TGTGCCAGCACCTACGGGACAGGGTTTGGAAACACCATATATTTT. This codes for CASTYGTGFGNTIYF.

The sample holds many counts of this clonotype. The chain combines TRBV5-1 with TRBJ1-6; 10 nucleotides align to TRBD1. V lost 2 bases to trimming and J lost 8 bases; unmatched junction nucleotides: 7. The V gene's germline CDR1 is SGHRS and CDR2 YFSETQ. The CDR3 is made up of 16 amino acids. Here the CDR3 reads CASSFGYGTGDSPLHF. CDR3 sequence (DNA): TGCGCCAGCAGCTTCGGCTACGGGACAGGGGATTCACCCCTCCACTTT.

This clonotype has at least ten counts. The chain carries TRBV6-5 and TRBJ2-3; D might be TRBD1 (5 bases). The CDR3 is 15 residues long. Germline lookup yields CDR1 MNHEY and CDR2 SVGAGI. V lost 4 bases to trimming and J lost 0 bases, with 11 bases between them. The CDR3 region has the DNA TGTGCCAGCAGTTCGTCTAGGGGAAGCACAGATACGCAGTATTTT. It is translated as CASSSSRGSTDTQYF.

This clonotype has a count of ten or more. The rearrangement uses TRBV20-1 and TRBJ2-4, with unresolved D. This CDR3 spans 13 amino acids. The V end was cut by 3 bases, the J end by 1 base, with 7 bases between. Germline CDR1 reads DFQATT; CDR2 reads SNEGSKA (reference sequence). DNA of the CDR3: TGCAGTGCTAGTGAACGCGCCAAAAACATTCAGTACTTC. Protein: CSASERAKNIQYF.

The CDR3 region has the DNA TGCGCCAGCAGCCCGGTAGGGACAGGGATGGCTGAGCAGTTCTTC. This sequence encodes CASSPVGTGMAEQFF. The gene calls are TRBV5-1 and TRBJ2-1; 9 bases are shared with TRBD1. The germline V gene encodes CDR1 SGHRS and CDR2 YFSETQ. With V trimmed by 4 bases and J by 9 bases, 11 bases remained unmatched. CDR3 length: 15 residues. Full variable domain (outside the CDR3, taken from reference TRBV5-1 and TRBJ2-1): KAGVTQTPRYLIKTRGQQVTLSCSPISGHRSVSWYQQTPGQGLQFLFEYFSETQRNKGNFPGRFSGRQFSNSRSEMNVSTLELGDSALYLCASSPVGTGMAEQFFGPGTRLTVL.

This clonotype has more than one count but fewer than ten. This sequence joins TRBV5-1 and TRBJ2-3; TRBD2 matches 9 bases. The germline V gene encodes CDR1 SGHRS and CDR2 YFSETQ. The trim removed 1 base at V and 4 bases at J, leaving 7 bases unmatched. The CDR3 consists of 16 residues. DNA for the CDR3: TGCGCCAGCAGCTTGCTAGCGGGAACTTGGCCAGATACGCAGTATTTT. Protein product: CASSLLAGTWPDTQYF.

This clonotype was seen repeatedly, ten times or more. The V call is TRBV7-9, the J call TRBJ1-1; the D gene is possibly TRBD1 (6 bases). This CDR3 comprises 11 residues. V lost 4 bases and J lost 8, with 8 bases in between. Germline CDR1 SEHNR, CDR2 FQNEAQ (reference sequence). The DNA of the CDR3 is TGTGCCAGCAGCTCGACAGGAGAAGCTTTCTTT. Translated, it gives CASSSTGEAFF.

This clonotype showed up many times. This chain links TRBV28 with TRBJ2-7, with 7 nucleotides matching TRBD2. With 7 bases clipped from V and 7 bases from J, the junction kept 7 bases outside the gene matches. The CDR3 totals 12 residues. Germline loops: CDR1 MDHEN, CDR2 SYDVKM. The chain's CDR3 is CASTTSAGEQYF. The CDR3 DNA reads TGTGCCAGCACCACTAGCGCGGGAGAGCAGTACTTC.

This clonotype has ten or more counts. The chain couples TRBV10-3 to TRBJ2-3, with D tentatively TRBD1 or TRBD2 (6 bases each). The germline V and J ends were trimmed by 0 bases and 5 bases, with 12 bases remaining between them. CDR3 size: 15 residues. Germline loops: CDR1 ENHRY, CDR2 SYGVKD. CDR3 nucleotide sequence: TGTGCCATCAGTGAGTCGAGGGGGGCCGGAGATACGCAGTATTTT. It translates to CAISESRGAGDTQYF.

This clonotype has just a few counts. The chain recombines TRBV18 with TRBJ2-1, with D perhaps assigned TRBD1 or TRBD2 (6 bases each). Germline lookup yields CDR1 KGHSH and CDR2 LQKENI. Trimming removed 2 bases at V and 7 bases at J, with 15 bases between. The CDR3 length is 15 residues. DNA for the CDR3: TGTGCCAGCTCACCAGAGGGGGGCATTGGAAATGAGCAGTTCTTC. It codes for CASSPEGGIGNEQFF.

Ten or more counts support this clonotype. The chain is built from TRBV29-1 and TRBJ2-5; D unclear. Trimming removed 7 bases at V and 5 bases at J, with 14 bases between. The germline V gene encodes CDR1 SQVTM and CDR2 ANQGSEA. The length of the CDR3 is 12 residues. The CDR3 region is CSADSSAETQYF. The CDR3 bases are TGCAGCGCCGACTCCAGCGCGGAGACCCAGTACTTC. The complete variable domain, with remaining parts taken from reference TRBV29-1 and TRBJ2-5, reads SAVISQKPSRDICQRGTSLTIQCQVDSQVTMMFWYRQQPGQSLTLIATANQGSEATYESGFVIDKFPISRPNLTFSTLTVSNMSPEDSSIYLCSADSSAETQYFGPGTRLLVL.

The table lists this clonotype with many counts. The CDR3, as DNA: TGTGCCAGCAGCTTAGGGGGACAGTACAATGAGCAGTTCTTC. This sequence encodes CASSLGGQYNEQFF. The V call is TRBV7-9, the J call TRBJ2-1; 7 bases align to TRBD1. There are 14 residues in the CDR3. J gave up 4 bases and V 1 base, and 1 base lay outside the gene matches. The germline V gene has CDR1 SEHNR and CDR2 FQNEAQ (reference sequence).

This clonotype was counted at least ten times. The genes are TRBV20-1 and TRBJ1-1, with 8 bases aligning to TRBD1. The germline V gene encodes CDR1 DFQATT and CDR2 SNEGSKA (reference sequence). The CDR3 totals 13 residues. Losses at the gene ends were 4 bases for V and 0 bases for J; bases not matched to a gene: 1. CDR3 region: CSAKGQVNTEAFF. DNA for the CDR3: TGCAGTGCTAAGGGACAGGTGAACACTGAAGCTTTCTTT.

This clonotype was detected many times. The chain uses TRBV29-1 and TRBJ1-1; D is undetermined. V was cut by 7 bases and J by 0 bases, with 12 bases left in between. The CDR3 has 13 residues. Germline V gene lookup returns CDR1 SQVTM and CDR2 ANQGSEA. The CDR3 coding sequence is TGCAGCGCCTGGACGCCGATGAACACTGAAGCTTTCTTT. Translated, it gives CSAWTPMNTEAFF.

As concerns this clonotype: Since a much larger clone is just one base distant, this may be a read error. DNA of the CDR3: TGTGCCAGCAGCTTTGCGAAGCAAGAGACCCAGTACTTC. Translated: CASSFAKQETQYF. This rearrangement joins TRBV7-2 to TRBJ2-5; D ambiguous. Germline V lookup: CDR1 SGHTA, CDR2 FQGNSA. V lost 3 bases, J lost 2 bases, and 7 bases lay in between. The CDR3 spans 13 residues.

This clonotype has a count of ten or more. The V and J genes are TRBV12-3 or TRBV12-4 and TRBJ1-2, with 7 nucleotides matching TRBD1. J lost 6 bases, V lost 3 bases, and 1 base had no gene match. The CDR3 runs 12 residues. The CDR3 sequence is CASSFGQDGYTF. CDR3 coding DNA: TGTGCCAGCAGTTTCGGACAGGATGGCTACACCTTC.